Presented here are 30 T cell receptor beta chains from one specimen sequenced in a study of blood T cell repertoires in COVID-19. The assay was immunoSEQ multiplex PCR, and TCRdb's table has in-frame clones only and misses some. The data show about 75,000 clones, approximately 82% seen once. Sequencing input: peripheral blood. The receptor source for this set is a woman aged 45 to 65 with acute or convalescent COVID-19.

The chain links TRBV5-1 to TRBJ1-2; 11 nucleotides agree with TRBD1. V lost 4 bases to trimming and J lost 8 bases; unmatched junction nucleotides: 10. Germline CDR1 reads SGHRS; CDR2 reads YFSETQ. This CDR3 contains 15 residues. DNA of the CDR3: TGCGCCAGCAGCCCAAACGGACAGGGGGCAAACGGCTACACCTTC. Amino acids: CASSPNGQGANGYTF.

The chain uses TRBV6-2 or TRBV6-3 and TRBJ2-6; tentative D call: TRBD2 (5 bases). Trimming stripped 5 bases from V and 4 bases from J, with 6 bases between. This CDR3 is built from 13 residues. Looked up from germline, CDR1 is MNHEY and CDR2 is SVGEGT. CDR3 sequence reads: CASSREGANVLTF. The CDR3 DNA reads TGTGCCAGCAGTCGGGAAGGGGCCAACGTCCTGACTTTC.

The chain links TRBV2 to TRBJ1-1, with D possibly being TRBD1 (6 bases). V was shortened by 8 bases and J by 5 bases, with 9 bases between the two germline ends. The CDR3 totals 11 residues. Germline V lookup: CDR1 SNHLY, CDR2 FYNNEI. The DNA of the CDR3 is TGTGCCAGCCAGGGGTTTACTGAAGCTTTCTTT. This sequence encodes CASQGFTEAFF.

V usage is TRBV2 and J usage is TRBJ2-2; possibly TRBD2 for D (6 bases). Trimming shortened V by 8 bases and J by 1 base, and 14 bases separated the two germline ends. Germline V CDR1 and CDR2: SNHLY, FYNNEI. The CDR3 contains 15 residues. CDR3 sequence reads: CASGDWWVNTGELFF. CDR3 nucleotide sequence: TGTGCCAGCGGGGACTGGTGGGTGAACACCGGGGAGCTGTTTTTT.

The chain joins TRBV6-5 to TRBJ2-3; 11 nucleotides line up with TRBD1. Germline V lookup: CDR1 MNHEY, CDR2 SVGAGI. The trim removed 4 bases at V and 6 bases at J, leaving 3 bases unmatched. This CDR3 contains 14 residues. The CDR3 DNA reads as TGTGCCAGCAGTTCGGGACAGGGGGTCGATACGCAGTATTTT. Translation: CASSSGQGVDTQYF.

The chain combines TRBV11-2 with TRBJ2-1; possibly TRBD2 for D (6 bases). CDR1 is SGHAT and CDR2 is FQNNGV in the germline V gene. This CDR3 spans 16 amino acids. The V end was cut by 5 bases, the J end by 7 bases, with 21 bases between. This CDR3 reads CASSHLLRDLYNEQFF. CDR3 nucleotide sequence: TGTGCCAGCAGCCACCTTCTGCGGGACTTATATAATGAGCAGTTCTTC.

The chain couples TRBV4-2 to TRBJ1-1; TRBD1 is a possible D gene (5 bases). This CDR3 comprises 14 residues. Per the germline V gene, CDR1 is LGHNA and CDR2 is YNFKEQ. V shed 5 bases and J shed 4 bases, with 14 bases lying between them. This chain's CDR3 is CASSNIPQGTEAFF. CDR3 sequence (DNA): TGTGCCAGCAGCAACATACCTCAGGGCACTGAAGCTTTCTTT.

The table lists this clone with a count of one. The rearrangement joins TRBV5-1 to TRBJ1-1; D is ambiguous. CDR1 is SGHRS, CDR2 YFSETQ, per germline. This CDR3 has 15 amino acids. The V end was cut by 3 bases, the J end by 2 bases, with 14 bases between. CDR3 residues: CASSSQAPRNTEAFF. CDR3 in DNA: TGCGCCAGCAGCTCCCAGGCCCCTCGCAACACTGAAGCTTTCTTT.

The chain is built from TRBV7-9 and TRBJ1-2; tentative D call: TRBD1 (6 bases). Between the trimmed V and J ends, which lost 5 bases and 4 bases, there was a span of 17 bases. Germline V gene sequence: CDR1 SEHNR, CDR2 FQNEAQ (reference sequence). The CDR3 length is 15 residues. CDR3 region: CASSPRTADSYGYTF. The CDR3 coding sequence is TGTGCCAGCAGCCCACGGACAGCCGACTCCTATGGCTACACCTTC.

The chain is built from TRBV5-1 and TRBJ1-1; D gene unclear. V was cut by 0 bases and J by 3 bases, with 9 bases left in between. This CDR3 is built from 14 residues. Germline CDR1 SGHRS, CDR2 YFSETQ. CDR3 loop: CASSLVQEDTEAFF. In DNA form, the CDR3 reads TGCGCCAGCAGCTTGGTTCAGGAGGACACTGAAGCTTTCTTT.

The chain recombines TRBV27 with TRBJ1-1; 8 positions agree with TRBD1. Trimming cost V 6 bases and J 4 bases; bases outside gene matches: 1. This CDR3 region has 12 residues. Germline assignment: CDR1 MNHEY and CDR2 SMNVEV (reference sequence). The CDR3 loop is CASSTGGTEAFF. CDR3 bases: TGTGCCAGCAGCACAGGGGGCACTGAAGCTTTCTTT.

The chain links TRBV7-2 to TRBJ2-5; TRBD1 is a possible D gene (6 bases). The CDR3 runs 14 residues. The germline V gene has CDR1 SGHTA and CDR2 FQGNSA. Between the trimmed V and J ends, which lost 1 base and 1 base, there was a span of 7 bases. The CDR3 DNA is TGTGCCAGCAGCTTAGTAGGGGGCCAAGAGACCCAGTACTTC. Translation: CASSLVGGQETQYF.

The chain links TRBV7-9 to TRBJ1-4; D is unclear. V was cut by 1 base and J by 5 bases, with 8 bases left in between. This CDR3 has 14 amino acids. Germline CDR1 reads SEHNR; CDR2 reads FQNEAQ (reference sequence). The CDR3 coding sequence is TGTGCCAGCAGCTTAGGGAACGGGAATGAAAAACTGTTTTTT. This sequence encodes CASSLGNGNEKLFF.

This sequence joins TRBV3-1 (or the pseudogene TRBV3-2) and TRBJ2-1; 10 nucleotides line up with TRBD2. The CDR3 is 15 amino acids. Trimming took 3 bases from V and 10 from J; bases not matched to a gene: 9. From germline, CDR1 is LGHDT and CDR2 YNNKEL (reference sequence). The CDR3 loop is CASSHGSGGLIEQFF. DNA for the CDR3: TGTGCCAGCAGCCACGGTAGCGGGGGGCTCATAGAGCAGTTCTTC.

The rearrangement uses TRBV10-3 and TRBJ2-5, with TRBD2 identical over 9 bases. The CDR3 covers 12 residues. Losses at the gene ends were 4 bases for V and 7 bases for J; bases not matched to a gene: 1. Per germline, CDR1 ENHRY and CDR2 SYGVKD. CDR3 nucleotide sequence: TGTGCCATCAGTGGTAGCGGGGGGACCCAGTACTTC. It yields the protein CAISGSGGTQYF.

This chain links TRBV5-5 with TRBJ2-7; 10 nucleotides align to TRBD1. Unmatched junction bases numbered 7, after V lost 7 bases and J lost 3 bases. The CDR3 loop spans 14 amino acids. Looked up from germline, CDR1 is SGHKS and CDR2 is YYEKEE (reference sequence). CDR3 sequence (DNA): TGTGCCAGCTGGGACAGGGGAACGATCTACGAGCAGTACTTC. This codes for CASWDRGTIYEQYF.

The DNA of the CDR3 is TGTGCCAGCAGCTTAAGGGGTAATGAAAAACTGTTTTTT. It codes for CASSLRGNEKLFF. The gene calls are TRBV7-2 and TRBJ1-4, with a weak D call TRBD1 (5 bases). The CDR3 totals 13 residues. Germline values: CDR1 SGHTA, CDR2 FQGNSA. V was cut by 2 bases and J by 4 bases, with 5 bases left in between.

The V and J genes are TRBV3-1 (or the pseudogene TRBV3-2) and TRBJ1-2, with D possibly being TRBD1 (5 bases). Germline CDR1 is LGHDT and CDR2 is YNNKEL (reference sequence). Deletions cut 0 bases from V and 8 bases from J, with 16 bases between. This CDR3 spans 15 amino acids. CDR3 sequence (DNA): TGTGCCAGCAGCCAAGAGTGGGGCGAGGAAAGAGGCTACACCTTC. It yields the protein CASSQEWGEERGYTF.

The chain recombines TRBV27 with TRBJ1-1, with D possibly TRBD1 on 6 matching bases. CDR3 length: 14 amino acids. Trimming took off 3 bases at V and 4 bases at J, with 12 bases between the two ends. The germline CDR1 and CDR2 sequences are MNHEY and SMNVEV (reference sequence). CDR3 loop: CASSFQGLATEAFF. The CDR3 coding sequence is TGTGCCAGCAGTTTTCAGGGGTTGGCCACTGAAGCTTTCTTT.

The CDR3, as DNA: TGCGCCAGCAGTACGGGACTAGCGGCCGCCTCAACCGGGGAGCTGTTTTTT. Its protein is CASSTGLAAASTGELFF. The chain uses TRBV10-2 and TRBJ2-2; 11 bases fit TRBD2. Losses at the gene ends were 5 bases for V and 5 bases for J; bases not matched to a gene: 10. CDR1 and CDR2 from the germline V gene are WSHSY and SAAADI. CDR3 length: 17 residues.

This clone was counted a single time. This chain connects TRBV18 to TRBJ2-1; the D is unclear. The length of the CDR3 is 17 residues. Trimming pared 1 base from V and 0 bases from J, leaving 13 bases between. Looked up from germline, CDR1 is KGHSH and CDR2 is LQKENI. CDR3 in amino acids: CASSPLPDRSSYNEQFF. CDR3 DNA: TGTGCCAGCTCACCACTTCCCGATCGTAGCTCCTACAATGAGCAGTTCTTC.

The chain has TRBV3-1 (or the pseudogene TRBV3-2) and TRBJ2-7, with a tentative D call TRBD2 (7 bases). Germline V gene data show CDR1 as LGHDT and CDR2 as YNNKEL (reference sequence). This CDR3 comprises 14 residues. V lost 4 bases to trimming and J lost 6 bases, with 16 bases between them. The chain's CDR3 is CASSLGGGQGEQYF. The DNA of the CDR3 is TGTGCCAGCAGCCTTGGCGGGGGACAAGGCGAGCAGTACTTC.

The rearrangement uses TRBV11-3 and TRBJ2-1, with 13 bases identical to TRBD2. The CDR3 runs to 18 residues. V lost 4 bases and J lost 4; bases outside the gene matches: 10. Germline CDR1 is SGHNT and CDR2 is YENEEA. CDR3 DNA sequence: TGTGCCAGCAGCTCTGGGGCGACTAGCGGGAGGTTTTACAATGAGCAGTTCTTC. Encoded protein: CASSSGATSGRFYNEQFF.

V usage is TRBV19 and J usage is TRBJ2-1; 7 bases are a match to TRBD1. The trim removed 0 bases at V and 5 bases at J, leaving 10 bases unmatched. The CDR3 length is 17 residues. Germline V gene lookup returns CDR1 LNHDA and CDR2 SQIVND (reference sequence). This CDR3 is CASSIDARQGVDNEQFF. CDR3 sequence (DNA): TGTGCCAGTAGTATAGATGCCCGGCAGGGGGTGGACAATGAGCAGTTCTTC. Drawing the rest from reference TRBV19 and TRBJ2-1, the complete variable domain is DGGITQSPKYLFRKEGQNVTLSCEQNLNHDAMYWYRQDPGQGLRLIYYSQIVNDFQKGDIAEGYSVSREKKESFPLTVTSAQKNPTAFYLCASSIDARQGVDNEQFFGPGTRLTVL.

This chain uses TRBV2 with TRBJ2-3, with a weak D call TRBD1 (6 bases). This CDR3 is built from 15 residues. V dropped 1 base and J dropped 6 bases, with 14 bases sitting between them. Germline lookup yields CDR1 SNHLY and CDR2 FYNNEI. Here the CDR3 DNA reads TGTGCCAGCAGTGAAGGGGGCAGGGGCCCGGATACGCAGTATTTT. Protein product: CASSEGGRGPDTQYF.

CDR3 nucleotide sequence: TGTGCCAGCAGCACTGGTGGGGGCCTCAATCAGCCCCAGCATTTT. Translation gives CASSTGGGLNQPQHF. V gene TRBV5-4 combines with J gene TRBJ1-5; possible D gene TRBD1, 6 bases. Germline assignment: CDR1 SGHNT and CDR2 YYREEE (reference sequence). V lost 4 bases, J lost 3 bases, and 14 bases lay in between. The CDR3 runs 15 residues.

The chain links TRBV2 to TRBJ1-6; D is possibly TRBD1 (6 bases). Germline V gives CDR1 SNHLY, CDR2 FYNNEI. CDR3 length: 14 amino acids. V lost 3 bases and J 9 bases, leaving 12 bases between the germline ends. For the CDR3, the DNA is TGTGCCAGCAGTGAGAGGCAGGGGAGTTCACCCCTCCACTTT. Its protein product is CASSERQGSSPLHF.

V usage is TRBV27 and J usage is TRBJ2-1, with 10 bases lining up with TRBD2. Germline V gene data show CDR1 as MNHEY and CDR2 as SMNVEV (reference sequence). The V segment lost 6 bases and the J segment 12 bases; nucleotides outside the gene matches: 11. The CDR3 contains 14 residues. The CDR3 nucleotides read TGTGCCAGCAGCCTAACTAGCGGGATTTCTCGGCAGTTCTTC. Protein: CASSLTSGISRQFF.

The chain joins TRBV6-1 to TRBJ1-3; 7 bases are shared with TRBD1. V trimming: 0 bases; J trimming: 0 bases; junction bases outside the gene matches: 5. The CDR3 contains 17 residues. The germline V gene encodes CDR1 MNHNS and CDR2 SASEGT. The CDR3 loop is CASSEATGTVSGNTIYF. CDR3 DNA: TGTGCCAGCAGTGAAGCCACTGGGACAGTCTCTGGAAACACCATATATTTT.

This chain uses TRBV4-2 with TRBJ1-1; 7 nucleotides align to TRBD1. Germline assignment: CDR1 LGHNA and CDR2 YNFKEQ. The CDR3 is made up of 14 amino acids. The junction had 2 bases not matched to a gene; V was cut back by 0 bases and J by 4 bases. CDR3 protein: CASSQENRGTEAFF. The CDR3 DNA reads TGTGCCAGCAGCCAAGAGAACAGGGGCACTGAAGCTTTCTTT.